One and the same sample provided the 9 T cell receptor beta chains below, sequenced in a study of shared clonotypes between healthy human individuals. Data came from immunoSEQ multiplex PCR; TCRdb stores just in-frame clones and leaves some out. The sample shows fewer than 1.4 million clones, approximately 80% of them seen only once. The sample consisted of memory CD4+ T cells from PBMCs. Documented subset: CD45RA-negative fraction. These receptors came from a man between 18 and 35 years old in good health. Some clones in this sample may be carry-over from other donors' samples.

J is TRBJ2-5 and V is TRBV7-2; D is unclear. CDR3 length: 14 amino acids. V lost 2 bases to trimming and J lost 0 bases, with 7 bases between them. Germline assignment: CDR1 SGHTA and CDR2 FQGNSA. CDR3 sequence: CASSLTRYQETQYF. DNA for the CDR3: TGTGCCAGCAGCTTAACCAGGTACCAAGAGACCCAGTACTTC.

V is TRBV18 and J is TRBJ1-3, with a tentative D call TRBD1 (6 bases). Germline V gene sequence: CDR1 KGHSH, CDR2 LQKENI. Trimming cost V 2 bases and J 2 bases, with 13 bases left between them. The CDR3 extends over 16 amino acids. The CDR3 protein is CASSPGVTGTGNTIYF. The DNA of the CDR3 is TGTGCCAGCTCACCAGGGGTTACAGGGACTGGAAACACCATATATTTT. Full variable domain (remainder filled in from reference TRBV18 and TRBJ1-3): NAGVMQNPRHLVRRRGQEARLRCSPMKGHSHVYWYRQLPEEGLKFMVYLQKENIIDESGMPKERFSAEFPKEGPSILRIQQVVRGDSAAYFCASSPGVTGTGNTIYFGEGSWLTVV.

The chain joins TRBV18 to TRBJ2-7, with 11 bases identical to TRBD1. After removal of 4 bases from V and 5 bases from J, the junction contained 4 bases not matched to a gene. Germline V CDR1 and CDR2: KGHSH, LQKENI. The CDR3 runs 14 residues. The CDR3 loop is CASSLGTGGDEQYF. For the CDR3, the DNA is TGTGCCAGCTCACTGGGGACAGGGGGTGACGAGCAGTACTTC.

This clone was found once. V and J are TRBV5-6 and TRBJ2-1; 8 bases map to TRBD1. The CDR3 loop spans 14 amino acids. Germline CDR1 is SGHDT and CDR2 is YYEEEE. V dropped 0 bases and J dropped 7; count of bases not matched to a gene: 3. DNA of the CDR3: TGTGCCAGCAGCTTGGGGACAGGGTGGAATGAGCAGTTCTTC. Residues: CASSLGTGWNEQFF. Filled out from reference TRBV5-6 and TRBJ2-1, the complete variable domain reads DAGVTQSPTHLIKTRGQQVTLRCSPKSGHDTVSWYQQALGQGPQFIFQYYEEEERQRGNFPDRFSGHQFPNYSSELNVNALLLGDSALYLCASSLGTGWNEQFFGPGTRLTVL.

This clone was counted between two and nine times. This sample includes further DNA sequences coding for the same CDR3. In DNA, the CDR3 is TGCGCCAGCAGCTCTAGCACAGATACGCAGTATTTT. This translates into CASSSSTDTQYF. The rearrangement uses TRBV5-1 and TRBJ2-3; no reliable D call. Trimming stripped 3 bases from V and 0 bases from J, with 2 bases between. Germline values: CDR1 SGHRS, CDR2 YFSETQ. The length of the CDR3 is 12 residues.

The genes are TRBV7-9 and TRBJ2-1, with 15 positions matching TRBD2. CDR1 is SEHNR, CDR2 FQNEAQ, per germline (reference sequence). After removal of 5 bases from V and 6 bases from J, the junction contained 2 bases not matched to a gene. The CDR3 consists of 15 residues. The CDR3 spells CASSGGLAGGNEQFF. CDR3 bases: TGTGCCAGCAGCGGGGGACTAGCGGGAGGCAATGAGCAGTTCTTC. Based on the CDR3 plus reference TRBV7-9 and TRBJ2-1, the full variable domain is DTGVSQNPRHKITKRGQNVTFRCDPISEHNRLYWYRQTLGQGPEFLTYFQNEAQLEKSRLLSDRFSAERPKGSFSTLEIQRTEQGDSAMYLCASSGGLAGGNEQFFGPGTRLTVL.

This clone has ten or more counts. The chain couples TRBV4-1 to TRBJ1-4; D is uncertain. Germline V gives CDR1 MGHRA, CDR2 YSYEKL. Trimming took 1 base from V and 7 from J, leaving 10 bases between them. This CDR3 comprises 14 residues. Here the CDR3 reads CASSQGELGEKLFF. DNA of the CDR3: TGCGCCAGCAGCCAAGGGGAGTTAGGTGAAAAACTGTTTTTT.

A remark on this clone: A much larger clone lies a single base off, so this may be a read error. V and J are TRBV6-4 and TRBJ1-5; D is unclear. CDR1 MRHNA and CDR2 SNTAGT come from the germline V gene. Deletions cut 6 bases from V and 1 base from J, with 7 bases between. The CDR3 runs to 13 residues. The CDR3 reads CASSLESNQPQHF. The CDR3 DNA reads as TGTGCCAGCAGCTTGGAAAGCAATCAGCCCCAGCATTTT.

The rearrangement uses TRBV11-2 and TRBJ2-7, with 10 bases lining up with TRBD2. Germline CDR1 reads SGHAT; CDR2 reads FQNNGV. J was trimmed by 5 bases and V by 6 bases; bases with no gene match: 16. The CDR3 totals 17 residues. Here the CDR3 reads CASSVWASGRAANEQYF. For the CDR3, the DNA is TGTGCCAGCAGTGTATGGGCAAGCGGGAGGGCCGCGAACGAGCAGTACTTC.